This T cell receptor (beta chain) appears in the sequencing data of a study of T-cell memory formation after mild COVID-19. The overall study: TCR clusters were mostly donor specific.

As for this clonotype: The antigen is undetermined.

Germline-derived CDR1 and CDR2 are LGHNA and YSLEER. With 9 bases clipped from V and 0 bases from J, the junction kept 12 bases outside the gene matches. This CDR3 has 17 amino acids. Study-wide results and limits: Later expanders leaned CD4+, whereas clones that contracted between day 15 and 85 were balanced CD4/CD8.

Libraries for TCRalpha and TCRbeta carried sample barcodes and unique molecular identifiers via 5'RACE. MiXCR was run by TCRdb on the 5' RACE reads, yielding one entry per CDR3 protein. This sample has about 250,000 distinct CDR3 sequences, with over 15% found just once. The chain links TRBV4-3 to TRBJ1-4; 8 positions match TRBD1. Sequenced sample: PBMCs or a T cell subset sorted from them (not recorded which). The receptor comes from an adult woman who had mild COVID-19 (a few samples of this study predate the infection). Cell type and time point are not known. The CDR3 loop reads CASNQDREWATNEKLFF. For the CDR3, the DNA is TGCGCCAGTAACCAGGACAGGGAATGGGCAACTAATGAAAAACTGTTTTTT.